What follows are 21 T cell receptor beta chains derived from one specimen sequenced in a study of blood T cell repertoires in COVID-19. The protocol was immunoSEQ multiplex PCR, while the TCRdb copy is restricted to in-frame clones and leaves out a portion. Of about 85,000 clones listed, almost 85% were seen once; the top ten hold 1.2%. Sample: peripheral blood. The receptors shown here come from a woman of 80 years or more with acute or convalescent COVID-19.

J is TRBJ2-3 and V is TRBV14; 12 positions match TRBD2. V lost 5 bases, J lost 0 bases, and 15 bases stayed unmatched. CDR1 is SGHDN, CDR2 FVKESK, per germline. CDR3 length: 20 residues. CDR3 loop: CASSLSLAGGIGGSTDTQYF. CDR3 nucleotide sequence: TGTGCCAGCAGCTTATCCCTAGCGGGGGGGATTGGAGGAAGCACAGATACGCAGTATTTT.

The chain joins TRBV11-2 to TRBJ1-6; tentatively, D is TRBD1 (6 bases). The length of the CDR3 is 13 residues. Germline lookup yields CDR1 SGHAT and CDR2 FQNNGV. Trimming took off 6 bases at V and 9 bases at J, with 12 bases between the two ends. The CDR3 reads CASSDDRPSPLHF. In DNA form, the CDR3 reads TGTGCCAGCAGTGATGACAGGCCTTCACCCCTCCACTTT.

This sequence joins TRBV29-1 and TRBJ2-5; TRBD2 might be the D (5 bases). Germline lookup yields CDR1 SQVTM and CDR2 ANQGSEA. V was shortened by 3 bases and J by 7 bases, with 9 bases between the two germline ends. CDR3 length equals 11 residues. The CDR3 loop reads CSVETGGTQYF. Here the CDR3 DNA reads TGCAGCGTTGAGACCGGAGGGACCCAGTACTTC.

The rearrangement links TRBV19 to TRBJ1-3; D is unresolved. Trimming removed 3 bases at V and 0 bases at J, with 12 bases between. The CDR3 consists of 16 residues. Germline V gene data show CDR1 as LNHDA and CDR2 as SQIVND (reference sequence). CDR3 DNA: TGTGCCAGTAGTATGTCCAGAGCTAGCTCTGGAAACACCATATATTTT. Translation gives CASSMSRASSGNTIYF.

This rearrangement joins TRBV5-4 to TRBJ2-7, with 9 nucleotides matching TRBD2. Germline values: CDR1 SGHNT, CDR2 YYREEE (reference sequence). This CDR3 has 14 residues. The trim removed 4 bases at V and 1 base at J, leaving 3 bases unmatched. The CDR3 protein is CASSASGESYEQYF. As DNA, the CDR3 is TGTGCCAGCAGCGCTAGCGGGGAATCCTACGAGCAGTACTTC.

The chain uses TRBV7-8 and TRBJ2-2, with TRBD1 as a possible D gene (5 bases). Germline values: CDR1 SGHVS, CDR2 FQNEAQ. The CDR3 is 19 residues long. Trimming removed 1 base at V and 4 bases at J, with 22 bases between. As DNA, the CDR3 is TGTGCCAGCAGCTTAGTCTTGTTATCAGAAATCAGGGTCACCGGGGAGCTGTTTTTT. It specifies CASSLVLLSEIRVTGELFF.

The V call is TRBV3-1 (or the pseudogene TRBV3-2), the J call TRBJ2-2, with TRBD2 matching 10 bases. CDR3 length equals 17 residues. V shed 2 bases and J 5 bases; nucleotides not matched to a gene: 8. Germline values: CDR1 LGHDT, CDR2 YNNKEL (reference sequence). The CDR3 loop reads CASSQLAGVGQTGELFF. CDR3 sequence (DNA): TGTGCCAGCAGCCAACTAGCGGGAGTGGGGCAAACCGGGGAGCTGTTTTTT.

Notes on this clone: Other DNA sequences within the sample encode an identical CDR3. This chain connects TRBV2 to TRBJ2-5; the D gene is possibly TRBD2 (5 bases). The CDR3 length is 14 residues. V lost 2 bases to trimming and J lost 2 bases, with 9 bases between them. CDR1 and CDR2 (germline): SNHLY, FYNNEI. The CDR3 DNA sequence: TGTGCCAGCAGTGAACGTCAGCGGCAAGAGACCCAGTACTTC. It encodes CASSERQRQETQYF.

J is TRBJ1-3 and V is TRBV6-5; TRBD1 might be the D (5 bases). The CDR3 extends over 14 amino acids. The V gene lost 5 bases and the J gene lost 0 bases, with 8 bases spanning the gap. The V gene's germline CDR1 is MNHEY and CDR2 SVGAGI. The chain's CDR3 is CASSPQDSGNTIYF. The CDR3 region has the DNA TGTGCCAGCAGTCCACAGGACTCTGGAAACACCATATATTTT.

This chain links TRBV6-5 with TRBJ2-7; D is possibly TRBD1 (5 bases). The germline CDR1 and CDR2 sequences are MNHEY and SVGAGI. V dropped 5 bases and J dropped 0 bases, with 8 bases sitting between them. This CDR3 has 13 residues. The CDR3 coding sequence is TGTGCCAGCAGTAAAACAGGCTCCTACGAGCAGTACTTC. Translating it yields CASSKTGSYEQYF.

The chain uses TRBV6-1 and TRBJ1-2; 7 nucleotides agree with TRBD1. The CDR3 consists of 15 residues. Germline CDR1 MNHNS, CDR2 SASEGT. The junction had 7 bases not matched to a gene; V was cut back by 2 bases and J by 4 bases. The CDR3 sequence is CASSERVTGSYGYTF. The DNA of the CDR3 is TGTGCCAGCAGTGAAAGGGTGACAGGGAGCTATGGCTACACCTTC.

J is TRBJ2-5 and V is TRBV12-3 or TRBV12-4; TRBD1 is a possible D gene (5 bases). The CDR3 runs to 13 residues. Deletions cut 8 bases from V and 4 bases from J, with 14 bases between. CDR3 loop: CASATGQGETQYF. DNA for the CDR3: TGTGCCAGCGCAACGGGCCAGGGAGAGACCCAGTACTTC.

This clone has only one observation. The rearrangement uses TRBV27 and TRBJ2-1; 11 bases are a match to TRBD2. The CDR3 covers 14 residues. With V trimmed by 6 bases and J by 9 bases, 7 bases remained unmatched. CDR1 and CDR2 from the germline V gene are MNHEY and SMNVEV (reference sequence). This CDR3 reads CASRPGLAEIEQFF. CDR3 nucleotide sequence: TGTGCCAGCAGGCCGGGACTAGCGGAGATTGAGCAGTTCTTC.

The genes are TRBV10-2 and TRBJ1-2, with D perhaps matching TRBD1 (5 bases). Trimming took 5 bases from V and 5 from J, leaving 12 bases between them. CDR3 size: 13 residues. Germline values: CDR1 WSHSY, CDR2 SAAADI. DNA of the CDR3: TGCGCCAGCAGTTTGGGGGAGGGATATGGCTACACCTTC. Translation: CASSLGEGYGYTF.

V gene TRBV6-5 combines with J gene TRBJ1-1; D not resolved. The CDR3 is made up of 15 amino acids. Trimming pared 7 bases from V and 0 bases from J, leaving 15 bases between. The germline gives CDR1 MNHEY, CDR2 SVGAGI. The CDR3 spells CASTRDSIMNTEAFF. The CDR3 DNA is TGTGCCAGCACCCGAGACTCGATCATGAACACTGAAGCTTTCTTT.

V gene TRBV5-4 combines with J gene TRBJ2-4; 10 nucleotides align to TRBD2. Per the germline V gene, CDR1 is SGHNT and CDR2 is YYREEE (reference sequence). CDR3 length: 15 residues. V was clipped by 3 bases and J by 6 bases; unmatched bases: 6. CDR3 in DNA: TGTGCCAGCAGCTCGTCCGGGACTAGCGTAAACATTCAGTACTTC. Translated, it gives CASSSSGTSVNIQYF.

J is TRBJ2-7 and V is TRBV12-3 or TRBV12-4; the match to TRBD1 covers 7 bases. Trimming cost V 5 bases and J 10 bases; bases outside gene matches: 8. The CDR3 runs to 12 residues. The CDR3 bases are TGTGCCAGCAGTAAAGGGACAGTGTATCAGTACTTC. Translating gives CASSKGTVYQYF.

This clone was detected only a few times. The chain carries TRBV29-1 and TRBJ2-5; 16 positions match TRBD2. The CDR3 extends over 16 amino acids. The junction had 4 bases not matched to a gene; V was cut back by 6 bases and J by 0 bases. Germline V CDR1 and CDR2: SQVTM, ANQGSEA. The CDR3, as DNA: TGCAGCGTGGGACTAGCGGGGGGGTCGTACCAAGAGACCCAGTACTTC. Residues: CSVGLAGGSYQETQYF.

The V gene is TRBV6-5, the J gene TRBJ1-6, with 8 bases that match TRBD1. Germline V gene sequence: CDR1 MNHEY, CDR2 SVGAGI. The CDR3 is 14 amino acids. Unmatched junction bases numbered 1, after V lost 4 bases and J lost 5 bases. The CDR3 sequence: CASSLTGDNSPLHF. Written as DNA, the CDR3 is TGTGCCAGCAGTTTGACAGGGGATAATTCACCCCTCCACTTT.

This chain joins TRBV5-4 and TRBJ1-1, with D unresolved. The CDR3 loop spans 13 amino acids. Germline V CDR1 and CDR2: SGHNT, YYREEE (reference sequence). With 0 bases removed from V and 5 bases from J, the gap between germline ends came to 8 bases. The CDR3 sequence is CASSLGGRTEAFF. CDR3 bases: TGTGCCAGCAGCTTGGGCGGGAGAACTGAAGCTTTCTTT.

The sample holds a few counts of this clone. This chain uses TRBV7-2 with TRBJ2-7, with unresolved D. This CDR3 is 11 amino acids long. V lost 4 bases and J lost 2, with 3 bases in between. Germline loops: CDR1 SGHTA, CDR2 FQGNSA. CDR3 sequence reads: CASSSPYEQYF. DNA for the CDR3: TGTGCCAGCAGCTCTCCCTACGAGCAGTACTTC.